A selection of T cell receptor beta chains follows, all from one sample in a study of cytomegalovirus exposure and HLA in healthy donors. Sequencing was performed with immunoSEQ multiplex PCR; in TCRdb, only in-frame clones are kept and a portion is missing. Its clone listing holds under 200,000 clones. Sequencing used PBMCs. Source of these receptors: a man aged 25-45 years in good health and CMV-seronegative. The CDR3 runs from the conserved cysteine through the conserved F or W. D genes are given only for firm matches.

TRBJ2-3 TRBV7-9 TRBD1 CASSIAQGATDTQYF TGTGCCAGCAGCATAGCACAGGGGGCAACAGATACGCAGTATTTT
TRBJ1-1 TRBV6-5 NA CASSYAGITEAFF TGTGCCAGCAGTTACGCGGGGATCACTGAAGCTTTCTTT
TRBJ2-6 TRBV19 TRBD1 CASSIYGTGTGGGGANVLTF TGTGCCAGTAGTATATATGGAACCGGGACAGGGGGAGGAGGGGCCAACGTCCTGACTTTC
TRBJ2-7 TRBV2 TRBD1 CASSSQGPLSYEQYF TGTGCCAGCAGTTCACAGGGGCCCCTCTCCTACGAGCAGTACTTC
TRBJ2-6 TRBV5-1 NA CASSSGRANVLTF TGCGCCAGCAGCTCTGGCAGGGCCAACGTCCTGACTTTC
TRBJ1-1 TRBV5-6 NA CASSRVLQGYTEAFF TGTGCCAGTTCTAGGGTCCTGCAGGGGTACACTGAAGCTTTCTTT
TRBJ2-7 TRBV7-3 TRBD1 CASSSGTGMSEQYF TGTGCCAGCAGCTCCGGGACAGGTATGAGCGAGCAGTACTTC
TRBJ2-7 TRBV7-8 TRBD2 CASSLGGGSYEQYF TGTGCCAGCAGCTTAGGGGGGGGGTCCTACGAGCAGTACTTC
TRBJ2-3 TRBV19 NA CASSIGGLSDTQYF TGTGCCAGTAGTATCGGGGGGCTATCGGATACGCAGTATTTT
TRBJ1-5 TRBV6-5 NA CASSSMTGSSNQPQHF TGTGCCAGCAGTTCGATGACAGGCTCTAGCAATCAGCCCCAGCATTTT
TRBJ2-2 TRBV29-1 NA CMGGNTGELFF TGCATGGGGGGGAACACCGGGGAGCTGTTTTTT
TRBJ1-4 TRBV4-3 NA CASSQGSYSLTNEKLFF TGCGCCAGCAGCCAAGGGTCCTACTCTCTAACTAATGAAAAACTGTTTTTT
TRBJ2-7 TRBV7-2 TRBD2 CASSLTSSGGSILEQYF TGTGCCAGCAGCCTTACGTCTAGCGGGGGGTCAATCCTCGAGCAGTACTTC
TRBJ1-2 TRBV19 TRBD1 CASIDRAGGGYGYTF TGTGCCAGTATTGACAGGGCAGGGGGCGGTTATGGCTACACCTTC
TRBJ1-5 TRBV19 NA CASHPGLAAQPQHF TGTGCCAGCCACCCCGGGTTGGCAGCCCAGCCCCAGCATTTT
TRBJ2-2 TRBV27 NA CASSSSGAGVSGELFF TGTGCCAGCAGCTCATCAGGGGCGGGAGTTTCTGGGGAGCTGTTTTTT
TRBJ2-4 TRBV7-2 NA CASSYGRGGIQYF TGTGCCAGCAGCTACGGTAGGGGTGGAATTCAGTACTTC
TRBJ1-4 TRBV29-1 NA CSVGQGNEKLFF TGCAGCGTAGGGCAGGGAAACGAAAAACTGTTTTTT
TRBJ1-3 TRBV14 NA CASSLTEGVPGNTIYF TGTGCCAGCAGCCTCACAGAAGGGGTACCTGGAAACACCATATATTTT
TRBJ1-4 TRBV13 NA CASSLARGRAGEKLFF TGTGCCAGCAGCTTAGCCCGGGGAAGGGCGGGTGAAAAACTGTTTTTT
TRBJ1-5 TRBV27 NA CASSLAGPNQPQHF TGTGCCAGCAGTTTGGCGGGGCCCAATCAGCCCCAGCATTTT
TRBJ1-2 TRBV6-5 TRBD1 CASSYSSGQGAYGYTF TGTGCCAGCAGTTACTCGAGTGGACAGGGGGCATATGGCTACACCTTC
TRBJ2-7 TRBV5-1 NA CASSLGDSEQYF TGCGCCAGCAGCTTGGGGGACTCCGAGCAGTACTTC
TRBJ1-2 TRBV7-2 TRBD1 CASRGPGTGVNYGYTF TGTGCCAGCAGGGGTCCCGGGACAGGGGTCAACTATGGCTACACCTTC
TRBJ2-6 TRBV7-2 NA CASSLGARANPPGANVLTF TGTGCCAGCAGCTTAGGGGCCAGGGCCAACCCCCCTGGGGCCAACGTCCTGACTTTC
TRBJ1-4 TRBV27 NA CASSFGRAHNEKLFF TGTGCCAGCAGTTTTGGCAGGGCGCATAATGAAAAACTGTTTTTT
TRBJ2-3 TRBV11-3 TRBD1 CASSLDRGETDTQYF TGTGCCAGCAGTCTCGACAGGGGAGAAACAGATACGCAGTATTTT
TRBJ1-5 TRBV6-1 TRBD1 CASSYIQGRQPQHF TGTGCCAGCAGTTATATACAGGGGAGGCAGCCCCAGCATTTT
TRBJ1-6 TRBV4-1 NA CASSHQAGNARNSPLHF TGCGCCAGCAGCCACCAGGCGGGGAACGCGAGAAATTCACCCCTCCACTTT
TRBJ1-2 TRBV6-1 NA CASSEVPRSVYGYTF TGTGCCAGCAGTGAAGTGCCGCGGAGCGTCTATGGCTACACCTTC
TRBJ2-1 TRBV9 NA CASSVRNEQFF TGTGCCAGCAGCGTGAGGAACGAGCAGTTCTTC
TRBJ2-7 TRBV6-5 TRBD1 CASSYWAGGSYEQYF TGTGCCAGCAGTTACTGGGCAGGGGGCTCCTACGAGCAGTACTTC
TRBJ2-2 TRBV9 NA CASSEDSANTGELFF TGTGCCAGCAGCGAGGACAGCGCGAACACCGGGGAGCTGTTTTTT
TRBJ2-2 TRBV11-2 NA CASSAQAAGELFF TGTGCCAGCAGCGCACAGGCAGCCGGGGAGCTGTTTTTT
TRBJ1-4 TRBV7-6 NA CASSLVGGSEKLFF TGTGCCAGCAGCTTAGTGGGGGGTAGTGAAAAACTGTTTTTT
TRBJ2-1 TRBV6-5 NA CASSRSIGAGEQFF TGTGCCAGCAGCCGTAGCATAGGGGCCGGTGAGCAGTTCTTC
TRBJ1-2 TRBV29-1 TRBD1 CSVEGQSYGYTF TGCAGCGTTGAGGGACAGAGCTATGGCTACACCTTC
TRBJ1-5 TRBV21-1 NA CASRVPGTAGGSDQPQHF TGTGCCAGCAGAGTCCCCGGGACAGCAGGAGGGTCTGATCAGCCCCAGCATTTT
TRBJ2-3 TRBV5-1 NA CASSLDRSTSTDTQYF TGCGCCAGCAGCTTGGACAGGTCCACTAGCACAGATACGCAGTATTTT
TRBJ2-1 TRBV29-1 TRBD2 CSVEAGGNSYNEQFF TGCAGCGTTGAAGCGGGGGGGAACTCCTACAATGAGCAGTTCTTC
TRBJ1-1 TRBV25-1 NA CASSRDVLGEAFF TGTGCCAGCAGCAGGGATGTGTTAGGTGAAGCTTTCTTT
TRBJ1-1 TRBV28 NA CASSLPIDTEAFF TGTGCCAGCAGTCTACCCATCGACACTGAGGCTTTCTTT
TRBJ2-7 TRBV27 TRBD1 CASSFAPGQTYEQYF TGTGCCAGCAGTTTCGCCCCGGGACAGACCTACGAGCAGTACTTC
TRBJ2-2 TRBV9 TRBD2 CASSRSLAGASTGELFF TGTGCCAGCAGCCGATCCTTAGCGGGAGCATCCACCGGGGAGCTGTTTTTT
TRBJ2-1 TRBV7-2 TRBD2 CASSLWTSEGNEQFF TGTGCCAGCAGCCTCTGGACTAGCGAGGGAAATGAGCAGTTCTTC
TRBJ2-1 TRBV19 NA CASTIPSRGEQFF TGTGCCAGCACTATACCGTCGCGGGGTGAGCAGTTCTTC
TRBJ2-5 TRBV5-1 NA CASSQRGQETQYF TGCGCCAGCAGTCAACGGGGGCAAGAGACCCAGTACTTC
TRBJ2-7 TRBV11-1 NA CASTSTSVSYEQYF TGTGCCAGCACCTCCACGAGCGTCTCCTACGAGCAGTACTTC
TRBJ2-7 TRBV4-3 TRBD2 CASSPDSGGAPYEQYF TGCGCCAGCAGCCCTGATAGCGGGGGGGCTCCCTACGAGCAGTACTTC
TRBJ2-3 TRBV9 TRBD2 CASSFSGGSDTQYF TGTGCCAGCAGCTTTAGCGGGGGGTCAGATACGCAGTATTTT
TRBJ1-2 TRBV10-3 NA CAISEGAAGIYGYTF TGTGCCATCAGTGAAGGGGCAGCCGGAATTTATGGCTACACCTTC
TRBJ2-7 TRBV11-3 TRBD1 CASRWTGGAREQYF TGTGCCAGCAGATGGACAGGGGGCGCGAGGGAGCAGTACTTC
TRBJ2-5 TRBV29-1 TRBD1 CSVGRQGVRGETQYF TGCAGCGTTGGGAGGCAGGGGGTACGTGGGGAGACCCAGTACTTC
TRBJ2-7 TRBV18 NA CASSAGTPVSYEQYF TGTGCCAGCTCAGCCGGGACACCCGTCTCCTACGAGCAGTACTTC
TRBJ1-2 TRBV28 NA CASRMGPSSYGYTF TGTGCCAGCAGGATGGGCCCCTCATCCTATGGCTACACCTTC
TRBJ1-2 TRBV2 NA CASTTGWGGLYGYTF TGTGCCAGCACAACCGGGTGGGGGGGACTCTATGGCTACACCTTC
TRBJ1-3 TRBV28 TRBD1 CASSYRGPPGNTIYF TGTGCCAGCAGTTACAGGGGGCCCCCTGGAAACACCATATATTTT
TRBJ1-1 TRBV5-1 TRBD1 CASSSLDRGPTEAFF TGCGCCAGCAGCTCCCTAGACAGGGGGCCTACTGAAGCTTTCTTT
TRBJ1-2 TRBV5-1 NA CASSSGGGRLNYGYTF TGCGCCAGCAGCTCGGGGGGGGGACGGCTTAACTATGGCTACACCTTC